These T cell receptor beta chains were read from a single sample in a study of T cell responses to AZD1222 COVID-19 vaccine. The repertoire was sequenced with immunoSEQ multiplex PCR; TCRdb's copy has only in-frame clones and lacks some. The repertoire holds approximately 30,000 clones, with about 80% as singletons. The material sequenced was peripheral blood, taken 28 days after the second AZD1222 dose. These receptors all come from an adult who received the AZD1222 COVID-19 vaccine. CDR3s include the opening cysteine and the closing phenylalanine or tryptophan. The D gene is left open where the match is weak. Where a row states a size, it is once, few, many or the class of an expanded clone; other rows omit it.

clone_size,d_call,j_call,v_call,cdr3_aa,cdr3_nt
.,.,TRBJ2-2,TRBV15,CATSRTQGVAGELFF,TGTGCCACCAGCAGAACCCAAGGGGTCGCCGGGGAGCTGTTTTTT
.,.,TRBJ1-1,TRBV18,CASSPQSSPNTEAFF,TGTGCCAGCTCACCACAGTCCAGTCCGAACACTGAAGCTTTCTTT
.,.,TRBJ1-6,TRBV19,CASSIALGGAQSPLHF,TGTGCCAGTAGTATAGCCCTGGGGGGGGCTCAGTCACCCCTCCACTTT
.,.,TRBJ1-1,TRBV3-1/TRBV3-2,CASSRNTEAFF,TGTGCCAGCAGCCGGAACACTGAAGCTTTCTTT
.,.,TRBJ2-3,TRBV7-4,CASSLALSTDTQYF,TGTGCCAGCAGCTTAGCCCTTAGCACAGATACGCAGTATTTT
.,.,TRBJ2-3,TRBV10-1,CASSEFLAGSGDTQYF,TGCGCCAGCAGTGAGTTCCTGGCGGGGTCCGGGGATACGCAGTATTTT
.,.,TRBJ1-2,TRBV3-1/TRBV3-2,CASSRSQYYGYTF,TGTGCCAGCAGCCGGTCCCAGTACTATGGCTACACCTTC
.,TRBD1,TRBJ2-3,TRBV11-3,CASSLGRTGGGTDTQYF,TGTGCCAGCAGCTTGGGTCGTACAGGGGGCGGCACAGATACGCAGTATTTT
.,.,TRBJ2-1,TRBV5-1,CASSFQGAPNNEQFF,TGCGCCAGCAGCTTTCAGGGAGCCCCCAACAATGAGCAGTTCTTC
.,.,TRBJ2-5,TRBV4-1,CASSQDYPRVETQYF,TGCGCCAGCAGCCAAGATTATCCCAGGGTGGAGACCCAGTACTTC
.,.,TRBJ1-1,TRBV7-9,CASSLYGLDKAFF,TGTGCCAGCAGCTTATATGGACTGGACAAAGCTTTCTTT
.,.,TRBJ2-4,TRBV18,CASSPGETKNIQYF,TGTGCCAGCTCACCGGGAGAGACCAAAAACATTCAGTACTTC
.,.,TRBJ2-3,TRBV6-5,CASSSNSDTQYF,TGTGCCAGCAGTTCGAATTCGGATACGCAGTATTTT
medium-sized,.,TRBJ2-2,TRBV2,CASSAGVSGTGELFF,TGTGCCAGCAGTGCGGGGGTTTCGGGCACCGGGGAGCTGTTTTTT
once,TRBD1,TRBJ2-3,TRBV11-3,CASSRGQGTDTQYF,TGTGCCAGCAGCAGGGGACAGGGAACAGATACGCAGTATTTT